Listed below are T cell receptor beta chains from one sample, sequenced in a study of blood T cell repertoires in COVID-19. This table comes from immunoSEQ multiplex PCR, and its TCRdb copy is limited to in-frame clones, with some not included. The sample has 180,000 or so clones; roughly 84% are singletons. Material for sequencing was PBMCs or T cells enriched from blood (not recorded which). These receptors came from a woman aged 60-70 years who had recovered from COVID-19. The CDR3 runs from the conserved cysteine through the conserved F or W. The D gene is left open where the match is weak. Size values are once, few and many counts, or a class for expanded clones, and some rows have none.

j_gene | v_gene | d_gene | abundance | CDR3nt | CDR3aa
TRBJ1-3 | TRBV5-1 | TRBD1 | few | TGCGCCAGTAAACCGGGACAGGGCATCTCTGGAAACACCATATATTTT | CASKPGQGISGNTIYF
TRBJ1-2 | TRBV20-1 | . | . | TGCAGTGCTAGTACTCCCGGCAGGGCTAACTATGGCTACACCTTC | CSASTPGRANYGYTF
TRBJ2-1 | TRBV19 | TRBD2 | . | TGTGCCAGTAGTATACCGACTAGCCGCGATGAGCAGTTCTTC | CASSIPTSRDEQFF
TRBJ2-1 | TRBV20-1 | TRBD2 | once | TGCAGCGGGGGGGCCTTGGATGAGCAGTTCTTC | CSGGALDEQFF
TRBJ1-6 | TRBV7-6 | . | . | TGTGCCAGCAGCTTATTTTCACCAACGGATTCACCCCTCCACTTT | CASSLFSPTDSPLHF
TRBJ2-7 | TRBV5-4 | TRBD1 | . | TGTGCCAGCAGCAAAACCGGGACAGGGACGGTCGAGCAGTACTTC | CASSKTGTGTVEQYF
TRBJ2-7 | TRBV5-5 | . | . | TGTGCCAGCAGTTACGCCGGGAGTTACGAGCAGTACTTC | CASSYAGSYEQYF
TRBJ2-5 | TRBV5-6 | . | . | TGTGCCAGCAGCTTGGCTGGGGGGCGGGAGCAGTACTTC | CASSLAGGREQYF
TRBJ1-5 | TRBV5-1 | . | . | TGCGCCAGCACCCAGGGGCCTTATAGCAATCAGCCCCAGCATTTT | CASTQGPYSNQPQHF
TRBJ2-7 | TRBV29-1 | TRBD2 | . | TGCAGCGTTGAGAGCGGGGGGCCTAGGGAGCAGTACTTC | CSVESGGPREQYF
TRBJ2-5 | TRBV11-2 | TRBD2 | . | TGTGCCAGCAGCTTAGATCGTCTAGCGGGAGGGGAGACCCAGTACTTC | CASSLDRLAGGETQYF
TRBJ1-2 | TRBV28 | . | . | TGTGCCAGCAGTTTTCTTTGGGGCGCGGTTGGCTACACCTTC | CASSFLWGAVGYTF
TRBJ1-1 | TRBV10-3 | . | few | TGTGCCATCAGGGAGTCGCCCCGGGACACTGAAGCTTTCTTT | CAIRESPRDTEAFF
TRBJ1-1 | TRBV7-9 | . | . | TGTGCCAGCAGCTTAATGCAGGGAGGGAATTTGAACACTGAAGCTTTCTTT | CASSLMQGGNLNTEAFF
TRBJ2-7 | TRBV18 | TRBD1 | few | TGTGCCAGCTCCGCCGCAGGGGGTTTCTTTGAGCAGTACTTC | CASSAAGGFFEQYF
TRBJ1-6 | TRBV20-1 | . | . | TGCAGTGCTAGTCGGGGGAAGTCCTATAATTCACCCCTCCACTTT | CSASRGKSYNSPLHF
TRBJ1-6 | TRBV30 | . | . | TGTGCCTGGGGAACAGGGAATGATTCACCCCTCCACTTT | CAWGTGNDSPLHF
TRBJ2-2 | TRBV5-8 | . | . | TGTGCCAGCAGCTCGACGGGATTATATGTGGACACCGGGGAGCTGTTTTTT | CASSSTGLYVDTGELFF
TRBJ1-2 | TRBV5-4 | TRBD1 | . | TGTGCCAGCAGCCCGACAGGGAACTATGGCTACACCTTC | CASSPTGNYGYTF
TRBJ2-5 | TRBV5-1 | . | . | TGCGCCAGCCAGACAGGCGATCAAGAGACCCAGTACTTC | CASQTGDQETQYF
TRBJ2-1 | TRBV28 | TRBD2 | . | TGTGCCACAGTAAACCCTAGCGGGAGGGTCAATGAGCAGTTCTTC | CATVNPSGRVNEQFF
TRBJ2-5 | TRBV6-5 | TRBD2 | . | TGTGCCAGCAGTTACTCCGGACTAGCGGGTGGGGAGACCCAGTACTTC | CASSYSGLAGGETQYF
TRBJ2-2 | TRBV4-1 | TRBD2 | . | TGCGCCAGCAGCCAAGACCACGCGGGGGGGCCTCGTGTCACCGGGGAGCTGTTTTTT | CASSQDHAGGPRVTGELFF
TRBJ1-6 | TRBV7-3 | . | . | TGTGCCAGCAGCTTAGGGGGGAGCTCCTATAATTCACCCCTCCACTTT | CASSLGGSSYNSPLHF
TRBJ2-1 | TRBV2 | TRBD2 | . | TGTGCCAGCAGTGTGCGGGGGGGCTTCAATGAGCAGTTCTTC | CASSVRGGFNEQFF
TRBJ1-3 | TRBV19 | . | few | TGTGCCAGTATGGACGGAGGGACTGGAAACACCATATATTTT | CASMDGGTGNTIYF
TRBJ2-7 | TRBV11-2 | . | once | TGTGCCAGCAGCGCATACAGGGAAAAGAACGAGCAGTACTTC | CASSAYREKNEQYF
TRBJ2-5 | TRBV9 | TRBD2 | . | TGTGCCAGCAGCGCCCTAGCGGGGGGCGGGGAGACCCAGTACTTC | CASSALAGGGETQYF
TRBJ2-3 | TRBV6-1 | . | few | TGTGCCAGCAGTGAGCTGGGGAGTGAAGATACGCAGTATTTT | CASSELGSEDTQYF
TRBJ1-1 | TRBV19 | . | once | TGTGCCAGTAGTAGGGAAGGGGAAGACACTGAAGCTTTCTTT | CASSREGEDTEAFF
TRBJ2-5 | TRBV21-1 | . | . | TGTGCCAGCAGCTACGGGGAGGAGACCCAGTACTTC | CASSYGEETQYF
TRBJ1-2 | TRBV3-1/TRBV3-2 | TRBD1 | . | TGTGCCAGCAGCCAACTTCAGGGGGGCGGCTACACCTTC | CASSQLQGGGYTF
TRBJ2-1 | TRBV25-1 | TRBD2 | once | TGTGCCAGCAGTGAATTCGGGAGGGTACGTAATGAGCAGTTCTTC | CASSEFGRVRNEQFF
TRBJ2-1 | TRBV29-1 | TRBD1 | . | TGCAGCGTGGGGACAGGGGGCTACAATGAGCAGTTCTTC | CSVGTGGYNEQFF
TRBJ2-1 | TRBV5-1 | TRBD1 | . | TGCGCCAGCAGCTCCGGGACAGGGGCGACCAATGAGCAGTTCTTC | CASSSGTGATNEQFF
TRBJ1-2 | TRBV6-1 | . | . | TGTGCCAGCAGTGAAGGCGCAGGGGTGCGTGGAGGCTACACCTTC | CASSEGAGVRGGYTF
TRBJ2-7 | TRBV9 | . | few | TGTGCCAGCAGCCCATACCTCGGGGTTGCCTACGAGCAGTACTTC | CASSPYLGVAYEQYF
TRBJ2-3 | TRBV7-9 | TRBD2 | . | TGTGCCAGCAGCGTGACTAGCGGGACCACAGATACGCAGTATTTT | CASSVTSGTTDTQYF
TRBJ2-3 | TRBV5-1 | . | . | TGCGCCAGCAGCTTGGCGGAGACCACAGATACGCAGTATTTT | CASSLAETTDTQYF
TRBJ2-2 | TRBV4-2 | . | few | TGTGCCAGCAGCCAAGATGCAGGGGACACCGGGGAGCTGTTTTTT | CASSQDAGDTGELFF
TRBJ1-5 | TRBV19 | . | . | TGTGCCAGTAGTACCACCGGGGTACCTCAGCCCCAGCATTTT | CASSTTGVPQPQHF
TRBJ2-2 | TRBV3-1/TRBV3-2 | . | . | TGTGCCAGCAGCCAAGGCGGGTGGACCGGGGAGCTGTTTTTT | CASSQGGWTGELFF
TRBJ2-1 | TRBV30 | TRBD1 | . | TGTGCCTGGGGCCGCCGGACAGCCCCGGACAGGGCCTACAATGAGCAGTTCTTC | CAWGRRTAPDRAYNEQFF
TRBJ1-5 | TRBV5-1 | . | few | TGCGCCAGCAGCTTGGCCAGGGATCAGCCCCAGCATTTT | CASSLARDQPQHF
TRBJ1-5 | TRBV27 | . | . | TGTGCCAGCAGGCGGGCAGGGGGCAATCAGCCCCAGCATTTT | CASRRAGGNQPQHF
TRBJ1-2 | TRBV6-4 | . | . | TGTGCCAGCAGTGACTCGAGGGCTGGCGGCTACACCTTC | CASSDSRAGGYTF